The clone carrying this T cell receptor (beta chain) appeared a few times. Its antigen is as yet unknown. The entry originates in a study of CD8+ T cells in alopecia areata. Findings of the study overall: Patients displayed less clarity in TCR sharing than mice, a finding possibly related to HLA. Lesional scalp displayed greater clonality than normal scalp, most notably in alopecia totalis/universalis.

Extracted from the samples, RNA was reverse transcribed into cDNA to serve as the sequencing template. This table comes from immunoSEQ multiplex PCR, and its TCRdb copy is limited to in-frame clones, with some not included. The table has just over 150,000 clones, more than 45% seen once. This sequence was found in a human donor with alopecia areata. The sequencing here drew on CD8+ T cells sorted from blood, taken at week 0.

The CDR3 DNA follows: TGTGCCAGCAGCTTAGCCGGGGGCACAGATACGCAGTATTTT. Its translation: CASSLAGGTDTQYF. The chain employs TRBV11-2 and TRBJ2-3; D is perhaps TRBD2 (5 bases). The CDR3 length is 14 residues. V lost 1 base and J lost 1, with 6 bases in between. CDR1 and CDR2 from the germline V gene are SGHAT and FQNNGV.